This T cell receptor beta chain was sequenced during a study of blood T cell repertoires in COVID-19. Study-wide context: Samples taken during acute and convalescent COVID-19 were collected in the United States, Italy and Spain. PBMCs, B-cell-depleted T cells, or T cells were the source of the cDNA or gDNA that made up the material.

The V and J ends lost 3 bases and 5 bases respectively, with 14 bases between them. This CDR3 region has 14 residues. Germline-derived CDR1 and CDR2 are SGHNT and YYREEE (reference sequence). Source study methods: Estimation of nucleated cell counts relied on the amplification of reference gene primers. The protocol was immunoSEQ multiplex PCR, while the TCRdb copy is restricted to in-frame clones and leaves out a portion. The D gene and trimming were derived from the DNA, and the V and J assignments and clone size from that table. The sample carries some 130,000 clones, 81% recorded once. This chain uses TRBV5-4 with TRBJ2-5; tentative D call: TRBD1 (6 bases). Sequenced: peripheral blood. The sequence was obtained from a woman aged 60 to 75 with active or convalescent COVID-19. For the CDR3, the DNA is TGTGCCAGCAGCTCGTGGACAGATGCGGAGACCCAGTACTTC. As protein: CASSSWTDAETQYF.